These T cell receptor beta chains were read from a single sample in a study of blood T cells in healthy people across ages. Each CDR3 protein gets one entry after TCRdb re-called the 5' RACE reads with MiXCR. The table has more than 800,000 distinct CDR3 sequences, more than 25% seen once; the top ten hold 15% to 20%. The sample comprised blood. Receptors were obtained from a woman older than 75 in good health. Both conserved end residues are part of each CDR3. D genes are given only for firm matches. Clone size is stated in some rows and not others, as once, few, many or a class when expanded.

TRBJ2-3 | TRBV7-2 | NA | once | CASSYRRGDTQYF | TGTGCCAGCAGCTATAGGCGGGGAGATACGCAGTATTTT
TRBJ2-1 | TRBV7-6 | NA | many | CASSFGGGGFLGSYNEQFF | TGTGCCAGCAGCTTTGGGGGAGGGGGGTTCCTCGGCTCCTACAATGAGCAGTTCTTC
TRBJ2-4 | TRBV2 | NA | NA | CASGFEGENIQYF | TGTGCCAGCGGCTTCGAGGGGGAAAACATTCAGTACTTC
TRBJ1-2 | TRBV7-2 | TRBD1 | many | CASSLGQSYGYTF | TGTGCCAGCAGCCTGGGACAGTCCTATGGCTACACCTTC
TRBJ1-1 | TRBV20-1 | NA | NA | CSAASVQVGNTEAFF | TGCAGTGCTGCGAGCGTCCAGGTGGGAAACACTGAAGCTTTCTTT
TRBJ2-4 | TRBV5-6 | NA | many | CASSGDPKNIQYF | TGTGCCAGCAGCGGGGATCCCAAAAACATTCAGTACTTC
TRBJ2-6 | TRBV28 | NA | NA | CASSRGGDGANVLTF | TGTGCCAGCAGTCGAGGAGGGGATGGGGCCAACGTCCTGACTTTC
TRBJ2-1 | TRBV7-9 | NA | many | CASSLDGYEQFF | TGTGCCAGCAGCTTAGATGGATATGAGCAGTTCTTC
TRBJ2-3 | TRBV6-5 | NA | NA | CASSYGGGLTDTQYF | TGTGCCAGCAGTTATGGCGGGGGCCTCACAGATACGCAGTATTTT
TRBJ2-1 | TRBV7-2 | NA | many | CASTRFPEGEQFF | TGTGCCAGCACCAGGTTTCCAGAGGGTGAGCAGTTCTTC
TRBJ2-1 | TRBV11-3 | TRBD2 | many | CASSFAGLAVFNEQFF | TGTGCCAGCAGTTTCGCGGGACTAGCGGTTTTCAATGAGCAGTTCTTC
TRBJ1-1 | TRBV10-3 | NA | few | CAISDPNLASNTEAFF | TGTGCCATCAGTGACCCGAACCTTGCCTCGAACACTGAAGCTTTCTTT
TRBJ2-7 | TRBV6-2/TRBV6-3 | TRBD1 | few | CASSYDGTGNYEQYF | TGTGCCAGCAGTTACGACGGGACAGGGAACTACGAGCAGTACTTC
TRBJ2-2 | TRBV20-1 | NA | NA | CSARDGKFTGELFF | TGCAGTGCTAGAGATGGAAAGTTTACCGGGGAGCTGTTTTTT
TRBJ1-4 | TRBV10-3 | TRBD1 | many | CAISQGAQRNEKLFF | TGTGCCATCAGTCAGGGGGCGCAGAGAAATGAAAAACTGTTTTTT
TRBJ1-5 | TRBV6-6 | NA | NA | CASSYSAGSKQPQHF | TGTGCCAGCAGTTACTCGGCAGGGAGCAAGCAGCCCCAGCATTTT
TRBJ1-1 | TRBV6-5 | TRBD1 | few | CASSYGRDRGIAFF | TGTGCCAGCAGTTACGGCCGGGACAGGGGGATAGCTTTCTTT
TRBJ2-3 | TRBV3-1 | NA | once | CASSQLSDCGTQYF | TGTGCCAGCAGCCAATTGAGTGACTGTGGTACGCAGTATTTT
TRBJ1-1 | TRBV27 | NA | NA | CASSLYQGHRNTEAFF | TGTGCCAGCAGTTTATACCAGGGGCACAGGAACACTGAAGCTTTCTTT
TRBJ2-3 | TRBV7-9 | NA | many | CASSEPGQNGPGDTQYF | TGTGCCAGCAGCGAGCCGGGACAAAATGGCCCGGGGGATACGCAGTATTTT
TRBJ1-2 | TRBV7-9 | TRBD1 | few | CASSLGTGPISQYGYTF | TGTGCCAGCAGCTTAGGGACAGGGCCTATTAGCCAGTATGGCTACACCTTC
TRBJ1-5 | TRBV3-1 | NA | NA | CASSQGGFDQPQHF | TGTGCCAGCAGCCAAGGGGGTTTCGATCAGCCCCAGCATTTT
TRBJ1-2 | TRBV5-6 | TRBD1 | many | CASSWSDRAPFGYTF | TGTGCCAGCAGCTGGTCGGACAGGGCCCCTTTTGGCTACACCTTC
TRBJ1-6 | TRBV6-2/TRBV6-3 | TRBD1 | many | CASSSGQAGYSPLHF | TGTGCCAGCAGTTCAGGACAGGCCGGCTATTCACCCCTCCACTTT
TRBJ1-1 | TRBV20-1 | NA | NA | CSARHRVTEAFF | TGCAGTGCTAGACACAGGGTTACTGAAGCTTTCTTT
TRBJ2-1 | TRBV7-2 | TRBD2 | many | CASSVGGTSSYNEQFF | TGTGCCAGCAGCGTCGGGGGGACTAGCTCCTACAATGAGCAGTTCTTC
TRBJ2-5 | TRBV12-3/TRBV12-4 | NA | NA | CASRDYQETQYF | TGTGCCAGCAGGGATTACCAAGAGACCCAGTACTTC
TRBJ2-2 | TRBV6-5 | TRBD1 | NA | CASRTGTGTTGELFF | TGTGCCAGCCGTACCGGGACAGGGACCACCGGGGAGCTGTTTTTT
TRBJ2-3 | TRBV28 | NA | NA | CASSLPMKQYF | TGTGCCAGCAGTTTACCCATGAAGCAGTATTTT
TRBJ2-5 | TRBV9 | NA | few | CASSVSNEQYF | TGTGCCAGCAGCGTCTCAAATGAGCAGTACTTC
TRBJ2-7 | TRBV18 | NA | few | CASSPKEASSYEQYF | TGTGCCAGCTCACCAAAGGAAGCCAGCTCCTACGAGCAGTACTTC
TRBJ2-7 | TRBV20-1 | NA | many | CSAPGLTYEQYF | TGCAGTGCTCCGGGACTGACTTACGAGCAGTACTTC
TRBJ2-7 | TRBV7-2 | NA | NA | CASSLRTAYEQYF | TGTGCCAGCAGCTTACGAACGGCCTACGAGCAGTACTTC
TRBJ1-4 | TRBV3-1 | NA | NA | CASSRFFTGGGEKLFF | TGTGCCAGCAGCCGGTTCTTCACAGGAGGTGGGGAAAAACTGTTTTTT
TRBJ2-7 | TRBV11-2 | TRBD1 | once | CANSLATGGSGSYEQYF | TGTGCCAACAGCTTAGCAACAGGGGGCTCCGGATCCTACGAGCAGTACTTC
TRBJ2-7 | TRBV2 | NA | NA | CASSRDFSYNEQYF | TGTGCCAGCAGCCGGGACTTTTCCTACAATGAGCAGTACTTC
TRBJ2-7 | TRBV20-1 | TRBD1 | once | CSASRFGQASSYEQYF | TGCAGTGCTAGCCGCTTTGGACAGGCTAGCTCCTACGAGCAGTACTTC
TRBJ2-7 | TRBV20-1 | TRBD2 | many | CSAVPGGGASYNEQYF | TGCAGTGCTGTACCTGGCGGGGGGGCCTCCTACAATGAGCAGTACTTC
TRBJ1-5 | TRBV7-2 | NA | few | CASSRVLSNQPQHF | TGTGCCAGCAGCAGGGTTCTCAGCAATCAGCCCCAGCATTTT
TRBJ2-4 | TRBV5-4 | NA | many | CASSLLGRGLTKNIQYF | TGTGCCAGCAGCTTGTTGGGGCGGGGGCTCACCAAAAACATTCAGTACTTC
TRBJ1-5 | TRBV19 | TRBD1 | NA | CASSIDRGVNQPQHF | TGTGCCAGTAGTATCGACAGGGGGGTCAATCAGCCCCAGCATTTT
TRBJ2-7 | TRBV29-1 | NA | NA | CSVADSSYEQYF | TGCAGCGTCGCGGACTCCTCCTACGAGCAGTACTTC
TRBJ2-1 | TRBV12-3/TRBV12-4 | NA | many | CASSLGNGGRGYNEQFF | TGTGCCAGCAGTTTGGGGAACGGGGGCCGAGGATACAATGAGCAGTTCTTC
TRBJ2-1 | TRBV24-1 | TRBD2 | many | CATSVGRRAPGTSGDFYNEQFF | TGTGCCACCAGTGTCGGCCGCCGGGCCCCAGGGACTAGCGGGGACTTCTACAATGAGCAGTTCTTC
TRBJ2-5 | TRBV28 | NA | NA | CASSFVARETQYF | TGTGCCAGCAGTTTTGTGGCTAGGGAGACCCAGTACTTC
TRBJ1-6 | TRBV5-1 | NA | many | CASSHGQHASYNSPLHF | TGCGCCAGCAGTCATGGACAGCACGCCTCCTATAATTCACCCCTCCACTTT